The clone carrying this T cell receptor (beta chain) occurred a few times. TCRdb passed the RT-PCR reads through MiXCR, listing each CDR3 protein once. Of 650,000 to 800,000 distinct CDR3 sequences in the sample, approximately 15% were seen once. Germline V gives CDR1 SQVTM, CDR2 ANQGSEA. V lost 2 bases and J lost 2; bases outside the gene matches: 3. The CDR3 length is 14 residues. This sequence originates from a female donor in good health, serving as a healthy control. The material sequenced was memory CD4+ T cells from blood. The genes are TRBV29-1 and TRBJ1-2, with 9 bases identical to TRBD1. CDR3 coding DNA: TGCAGCGTTGAAAAGGGACAGGGAAACTATGGCTACACCTTC. Translating gives CSVEKGQGNYGYTF.